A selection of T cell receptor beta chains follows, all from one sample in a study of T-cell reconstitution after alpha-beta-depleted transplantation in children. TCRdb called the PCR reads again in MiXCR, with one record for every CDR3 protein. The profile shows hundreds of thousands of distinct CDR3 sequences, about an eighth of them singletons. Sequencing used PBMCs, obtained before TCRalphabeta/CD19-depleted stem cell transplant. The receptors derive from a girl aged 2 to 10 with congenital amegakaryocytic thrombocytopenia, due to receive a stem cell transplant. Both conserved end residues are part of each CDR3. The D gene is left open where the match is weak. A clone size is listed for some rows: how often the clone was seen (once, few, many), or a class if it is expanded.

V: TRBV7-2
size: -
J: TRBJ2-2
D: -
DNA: TGTGCCAGCAGCGTATTTAGGGTCGGGGAGCTGTTTTTT
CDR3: CASSVFRVGELFF

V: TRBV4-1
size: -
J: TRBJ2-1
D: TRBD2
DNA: TGCGCCAGCCGACTCACCCGGACTAGCCTATATGCTGATGAGCAGTTCTTC
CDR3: CASRLTRTSLYADEQFF

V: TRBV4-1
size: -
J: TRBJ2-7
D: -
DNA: TGCGCCAGCAGCCAGATCGGGGTTAGCGGCTCCTACGAGCAGTACTTC
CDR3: CASSQIGVSGSYEQYF

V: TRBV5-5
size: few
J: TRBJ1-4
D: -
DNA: TGTGCCAGCAGCTTGGAATGGGCCCCGGGACGGAGGAATGAAAAACTGTTTTTT
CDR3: CASSLEWAPGRRNEKLFF

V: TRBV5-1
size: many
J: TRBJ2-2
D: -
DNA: TGTGCCAGCAGCCTTACAGGGAACACCGGGGAGCTGTTTTTT
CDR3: CASSLTGNTGELFF

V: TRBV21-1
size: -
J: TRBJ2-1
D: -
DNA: TGTGCCAGCAGCAAAGTAGATGGACTCAGAAGCTCCTACAATGAGCAGTTCTTC
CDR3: CASSKVDGLRSSYNEQFF

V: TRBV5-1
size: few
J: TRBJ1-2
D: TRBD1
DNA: TGCGCCAGCAGCAACCCGACAGGGAACTATGGCTACACCTTC
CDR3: CASSNPTGNYGYTF

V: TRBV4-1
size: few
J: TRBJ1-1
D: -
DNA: TGCGCCAGCAGCCAAGGGACCCTTAAGGCCACTGAAGCTTTCTTT
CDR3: CASSQGTLKATEAFF

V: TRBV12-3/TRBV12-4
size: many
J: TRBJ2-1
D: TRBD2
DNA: TGTGCCAGCGGACTAGCGGGAGTCATCTCCTACAATGAGCAGTTCTTC
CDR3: CASGLAGVISYNEQFF

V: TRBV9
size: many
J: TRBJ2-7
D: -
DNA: TGTGCCAGCAGCGTAGACGCGTCCTACGAGCAGTACTTC
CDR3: CASSVDASYEQYF

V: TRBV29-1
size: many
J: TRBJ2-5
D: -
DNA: TGCAGCGTTGAAGATCTAGAGATTCAAGAGACCCAGTACTTC
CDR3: CSVEDLEIQETQYF

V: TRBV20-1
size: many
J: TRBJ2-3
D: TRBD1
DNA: TGCAGTGCAGGTTCAGGGGGTCCGTACCCAGATACGCAGTATTTT
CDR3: CSAGSGGPYPDTQYF

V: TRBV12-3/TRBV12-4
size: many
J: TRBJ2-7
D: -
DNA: TGTGCCAGCAGTACCTCCTTTTCCTACGAGCAGTACTTC
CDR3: CASSTSFSYEQYF

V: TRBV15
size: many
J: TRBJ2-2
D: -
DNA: TGTGCCACCAGCAGAGAAGGGGGTTCCACCGGGGAGCTGTTTTTT
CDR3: CATSREGGSTGELFF

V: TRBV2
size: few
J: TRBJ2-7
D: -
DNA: TGTGCCAGCAGAGTGGCCTCCTACGAGCAGTACTTC
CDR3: CASRVASYEQYF

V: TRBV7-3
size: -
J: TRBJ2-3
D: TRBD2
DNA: TGTGCCAGCAGCTTAAGGGGGCCCGGAGCGGGAGACACAGATACGCAGTATTTT
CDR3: CASSLRGPGAGDTDTQYF

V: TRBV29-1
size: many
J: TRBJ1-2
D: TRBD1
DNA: TGCAGCGTGCGAGAAAGGACAGGGGTGGCTGGCTACACCTTC
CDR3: CSVRERTGVAGYTF

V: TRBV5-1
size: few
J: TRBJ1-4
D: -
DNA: TGCGCCAGCTCATCCCTACCCCCGGATGAAAAACTGTTTTTT
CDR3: CASSSLPPDEKLFF